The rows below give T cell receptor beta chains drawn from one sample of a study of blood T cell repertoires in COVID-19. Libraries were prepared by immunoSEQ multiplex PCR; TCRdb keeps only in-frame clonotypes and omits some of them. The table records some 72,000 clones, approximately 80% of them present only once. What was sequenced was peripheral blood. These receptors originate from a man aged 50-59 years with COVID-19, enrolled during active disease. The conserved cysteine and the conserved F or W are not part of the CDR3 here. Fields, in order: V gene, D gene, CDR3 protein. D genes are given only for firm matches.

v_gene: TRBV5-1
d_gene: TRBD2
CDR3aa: ASSLVAGGTGELF

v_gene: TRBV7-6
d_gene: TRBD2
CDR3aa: ASSLRGLAGLVTDTQY

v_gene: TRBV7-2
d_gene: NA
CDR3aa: ASSLGAGHNQPQH

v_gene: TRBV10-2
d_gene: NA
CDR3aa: ASSEADSRYGYT

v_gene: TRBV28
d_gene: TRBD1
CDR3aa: ASSFQGATKNIQY

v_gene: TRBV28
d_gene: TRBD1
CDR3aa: ASSTPFGTGGMNTEAF

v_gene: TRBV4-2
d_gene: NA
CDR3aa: ASSQEGEGSGSETQY

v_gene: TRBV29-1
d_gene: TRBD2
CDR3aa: SVAQLSSGRAADTQY

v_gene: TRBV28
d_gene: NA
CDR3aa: ASQRGLETQY

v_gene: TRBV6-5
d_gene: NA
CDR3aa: ASRHLDRGNEQF

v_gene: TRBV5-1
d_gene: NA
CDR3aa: ASRSASELPQY

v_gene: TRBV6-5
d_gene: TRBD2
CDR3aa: ASSQGTSGNEQY

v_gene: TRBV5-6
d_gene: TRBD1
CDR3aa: ASGGTGLETQY

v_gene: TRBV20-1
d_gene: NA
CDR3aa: SASVSEAF

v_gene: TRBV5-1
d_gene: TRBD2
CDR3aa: ASSFLAGGAGELF

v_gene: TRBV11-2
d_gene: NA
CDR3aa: ASSPGLIRYNEQF

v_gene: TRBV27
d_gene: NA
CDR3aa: ASSLSYRASMDQPQH

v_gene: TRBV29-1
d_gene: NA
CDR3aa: SVRYAQETQY

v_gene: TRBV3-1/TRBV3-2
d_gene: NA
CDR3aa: ASSPNPGLGT

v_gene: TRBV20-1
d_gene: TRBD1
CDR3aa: SASPMTGGRSPLH

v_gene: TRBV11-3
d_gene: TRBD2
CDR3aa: ASSSRGTSNEQF

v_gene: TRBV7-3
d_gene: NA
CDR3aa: ASSPFEGDLGNTIY

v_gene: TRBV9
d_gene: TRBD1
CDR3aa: ASSGGQGVGNTIY

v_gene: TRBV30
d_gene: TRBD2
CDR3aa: AWSVLAGPGELF